This T cell receptor (beta chain) was observed in a study of blood T cells in healthy people across ages. Next came a second PCR, run for about 7 to 11 cycles, which used a sample-barcoded 5' primer along with a J-beta primer mix. In TCRdb, the 5' RACE reads were re-called with MiXCR into one record per CDR3 protein. The table shows fewer than 1,000,000 distinct CDR3 sequences, with more than 40% occurring only once. This CDR3 has 17 amino acids. Per germline, CDR1 MDHEN and CDR2 SYDVKM. Trimming removed 1 base from V and 3 bases from J, with 19 bases in between. The chain employs TRBV28 and TRBJ2-7, with a possible D match to TRBD2 (6 bases). The sequence came from a man aged 60 to 75 in good health. The sequenced material came from blood. CDR3 in amino acids: CASSLSYGGLLSYEQYF. In DNA form, the CDR3 reads TGTGCCAGCAGTTTATCGTACGGGGGACTCCTCAGCTACGAGCAGTACTTC.